Below, 9 T cell receptor beta chains from the same sample are listed, as sequenced in a study of T cell changes during pregnancy in multiple sclerosis. This table comes from immunoSEQ multiplex PCR, and its TCRdb copy is limited to in-frame clones, with some not included. The table has 60,000 to 85,000 clones, approximately 91% seen once; the top ten hold about 2.1%. The source material was peripheral blood, sampled in the first trimester of pregnancy. These TCRs come from a female donor with multiple sclerosis, enrolled in a pregnancy study.

The chain joins TRBV5-1 to TRBJ1-2; D uncertain. V was cut by 0 bases and J by 1 base, with 19 bases left in between. The CDR3 contains 18 residues. Germline V lookup: CDR1 SGHRS, CDR2 YFSETQ. This CDR3 is CASSLGAKPRQNNYGYTF. In DNA form, the CDR3 reads TGCGCCAGCAGCTTGGGGGCGAAGCCCAGACAAAATAACTATGGCTACACCTTC.

The J gene is TRBJ1-1, the V gene TRBV5-5; 8 bases are shared with TRBD1. V gave up 0 bases and J gave up 4 bases; unmatched junction bases: 8. The germline CDR1 and CDR2 sequences are SGHKS and YYEKEE (reference sequence). There are 16 residues in the CDR3. The CDR3 sequence: CASSLGSGGPFTEAFF. The CDR3 nucleotides read TGTGCCAGCAGCTTGGGGTCAGGGGGCCCGTTCACTGAAGCTTTCTTT.

CDR3 loop: CATSRFNLQSYEQYF. The DNA for the CDR3 is TGTGCCACCAGCAGATTCAACTTACAGTCCTACGAGCAGTACTTC. The V call is TRBV15, the J call TRBJ2-7; D uncertain. The V gene lost 2 bases and the J gene lost 1 base, with 12 bases spanning the gap. Germline lookup yields CDR1 LNHNV and CDR2 YYDKDF (reference sequence). The CDR3 loop spans 15 amino acids.

V is TRBV28 and J is TRBJ2-3; D is possibly TRBD2 (6 bases). Germline V gene data show CDR1 as MDHEN and CDR2 as SYDVKM. Trimming removed 10 bases at V and 1 base at J, with 18 bases between. The CDR3 totals 15 residues. The CDR3 loop is CATRRDPSGTDTQYF. As DNA, the CDR3 is TGTGCCACCCGCCGGGACCCTAGCGGCACAGATACGCAGTATTTT.

The rearrangement uses TRBV5-1 and TRBJ1-6; 7 positions agree with TRBD1. CDR3 length equals 14 residues. CDR1 is SGHRS and CDR2 is YFSETQ in the germline V gene. With 2 bases clipped from V and 11 bases from J, the junction kept 7 bases outside the gene matches. The CDR3 DNA is TGCGCCAGCAGCTTCGGGACAGTGGGAACACCCCTCCACTTT. This encodes CASSFGTVGTPLHF.

This clone was detected once. The V gene is TRBV5-4, the J gene TRBJ2-7; TRBD2 matches 10 bases. The length of the CDR3 is 15 residues. After removal of 4 bases from V and 2 bases from J, the junction contained 6 bases not matched to a gene. Germline values: CDR1 SGHNT, CDR2 YYREEE (reference sequence). DNA for the CDR3: TGTGCCAGCAGCCTTGCTAGCGGGGGAACCTACGAGCAGTACTTC. The encoded protein is CASSLASGGTYEQYF.

The J gene is TRBJ2-3, the V gene TRBV5-4; 9 nucleotides align to TRBD2. The CDR3 consists of 15 residues. The germline V gene has CDR1 SGHNT and CDR2 YYREEE (reference sequence). Germline trimming cut 4 bases from V and 6 bases from J; bases unmatched to any gene: 9. The chain's CDR3 is CASSPASGGWDTQYF. CDR3 in DNA: TGTGCCAGCAGCCCCGCCAGCGGGGGGTGGGATACGCAGTATTTT.

The chain is built from TRBV19 and TRBJ1-3; unclear D gene. In germline, CDR1 is LNHDA, CDR2 SQIVND (reference sequence). The CDR3 spans 13 residues. V was cut by 5 bases and J by 3 bases, with 8 bases left in between. The CDR3 loop is CASSLRLGNTIYF. The CDR3 nucleotides read TGTGCCAGTAGTCTCCGTCTTGGAAACACCATATATTTT.

At least ten counts were recorded for this clone. This sequence joins TRBV5-1 and TRBJ2-3; 8 bases are shared with TRBD1. The CDR3 spans 15 residues. CDR1 and CDR2 from the germline V gene are SGHRS and YFSETQ. The V gene end was trimmed by 0 bases and the J gene end by 1 base; junction bases not matched to a gene: 1. The CDR3 is CASSLVGQGTDTQYF. The DNA for the CDR3 is TGCGCCAGCAGCTTGGTGGGACAGGGCACAGATACGCAGTATTTT.